This T cell receptor beta chain was sequenced for a study of cytomegalovirus exposure and HLA in healthy donors (dated by TCRdb to the late 2010s). Regarding the complete study: In an earlier analysis of under 750 of the donors, 276 Gb of sequence data and 100 million or so unique TCR beta sequences from some 170 million T cells were reported. To predict cytomegalovirus infection status, the study brought together high-throughput TCR immunosequencing, statistical association of individual TCRs with disease status, and machine learning. Across approximately 420 genotyped donors of the cohort, an average of about 240,000 unique TCR beta nucleotide sequences per donor were sequenced, and approximately 17% of those sequences were non-productive. Both class I and class II loci were covered by HLA typing, at four-digit resolution. Rather than drawing on any new phenotypic data, the later analysis identified candidate immune exposures from TCR beta sequences and the way those sequences occurred across donors. Along with the approximately 650-subject first cohort, a separate validation cohort of over a hundred different subjects was used. A later analysis re-analyzed previously published TCR beta repertoires from 600 to 850 donors and added high-resolution HLA genotyping to study TCR occurrence patterns. Of the 398 genotyped donors, more than 75% were placed in the genetic ancestry cluster associated with self-reported Caucasian donors. Four or five DR-DQ haplotypes were handled as single units for association and clustering, since linkage in the cohort was strong. Using immunosequencing, the study profiled T cell repertoires from around 670 subjects and related those repertoires to cytomegalovirus serostatus. An earlier analysis of around 540 of the donors applied high-throughput TCR beta sequencing to assess whether each TCR beta V gene segment acted as functional or pseudogenic. Every repertoire in the discovery cohort had been generated on one and the same sequencing platform. An early release that covered about 600 HLA-typed donors contained about 290 gigabases of sequencing data and 70 million to 100 million unique TCR sequences. Typing coverage differed by locus: A, B, C, DRB1 and DQB1 were typed in about 620-630 donors, DQA1 in around 500, DPA1 in 606, and DPB1 in just under 490. Donor age, sex, ethnicity and CMV serostatus were compiled alongside the repertoire data. A later genetic analysis took genome-wide SNP genotypes for about three fifths of the roughly 700 donors and used that subset as a discovery cohort. The aim of the study was to test whether cataloging public T cell receptors could identify signatures of past pathogen exposure.

The cohort was made up of 500 to 800 healthy bone marrow donors. At the time of sampling, every cohort member was nominally healthy, though immune exposures that went unrecorded were likely present. The donor tested CMV seropositive and was one of the 289 seropositive cohort members. A peripheral blood sample was provided by each donor, and peripheral blood mononuclear cells were used for TCR beta sequencing. The Qiagen DNeasy Blood Extraction Kit was used to extract genomic DNA from the blood cell samples. Libraries were constructed by the immunoSEQ multiplex PCR assay. The multiplex PCR relied on a mix of 60 forward primers for TCR Vbeta segments and 13 reverse primers for TCR Jbeta segments. Amplification of the CDR3 region of rearranged TCR beta genes was performed with a multiplex PCR assay on genomic DNA. The amplified TCR beta libraries were sequenced on the Illumina HiSeq System as 87-base-pair reads. In the paper's pipeline: In a later analysis, some 80 million unique TCR beta chains were counted across the approximately 640 repertoires, and approximately 11 million of these chains were shared by at least two donors. Raw reads were error-corrected and collapsed into unique sequences with a nearest-neighbor algorithm that merged closely related sequences to remove PCR and sequencing errors. V, D and J gene segments were assigned by aligning CDR3 sequences to IMGT reference sequences. For a sequence to be retained, at least a six-nucleotide match to both a V gene segment and a J gene segment was required. Rearrangements were called productive when the CDR3 lacked stop codons and stayed in frame with V and J; all others were non-productive. Following IMGT convention, CDR3 was defined as the stretch from the second conserved V-encoded cysteine up to the conserved J-encoded phenylalanine. In an earlier analysis of around 570 of the donors, sequences lacking an unambiguous match to a single V gene segment were excluded. An earlier analysis of a few hundred of the donors called V segments functional above 56.7% productive rearrangements and segregating when the between-donor standard deviation exceeded 5%. A statistical classification framework was built for diagnosing cytomegalovirus status from the catalog of TCR beta chain sequences. V and J gene assignment, in a later analysis, came from comparing TCR nucleotide sequences with IMGT/GENE-DB human TR gene sequences. The TCRdist pipeline was used in a later analysis to assign CDR3 sequences and most-parsimonious VDJ recombination scenarios. A later analysis defined each TCR beta chain by its CDR3 amino acid sequence plus V-gene family, and excluded reads lacking a unique V-gene family. In a later analysis, 450 to 600 highly shared, low-generation-probability nucleotide sequences were removed to address suspected cross-contamination and a sequencing artifact. A later analysis calculated a clonal expansion index for each public chain from normalized within-repertoire ranks of inferred template counts. In a later analysis, generation probabilities were computed with a VDJ recombination model fitted to out-of-frame rearrangements, and the resulting probabilities were checked against IGoR. Hypergeometric tests were used in a later analysis to score TCR-TCR, TCR-HLA and TCR-CMV co-occurrence, with a repertoire-size bias correction applied to the TCR pairs. A later analysis estimated false discovery rates by permuting HLA or CMV assignments 20 times. In a later analysis, co-occurring TCRs were grouped with DBSCAN, and TCRdist sequence similarity was added when clustering was performed within HLA-allele-positive subsets. Repertoires with fewer than 30,000 or more than 120,000 public chains, plus five repertoires with anomalous nucleotide sharing, were excluded from co-occurrence clustering. As stored in TCRdb, this immuneACCESS dataset retains in-frame rearrangements with V and J assigned. A fraction of the clones does not appear; measured against another copy, unresolved V genes explain less than half of the discrepancy, and the remainder lacks a known reason. For V, J and clone size, that table is used; D and trimming come from the DNA. This sample gives about 150,000 clones in total; 79% of them show up just once. The ten largest make up approximately 8% of the sample.

Points on this clone: The antigen it binds to is not known. Base qualities are missing; no much larger clone stands one base away.

Study-level results and caveats: The study listed 150 to 200 TCR beta chains as associated with cytomegalovirus. The sequencing pipeline was judged likely to have produced a cluster of highly shared sequence variants as a technical artifact. The cohort was sequenced for TCR beta chains only, and without alpha or paired-chain data the features that could be detected were limited. Linkage disequilibrium might explain the correlated functional status among segregating V segments, but an unknown experimental factor could not be ruled out. Sequencing depth was assumed to be roughly uniform across donors in the presence/absence analyses, though that assumption may not hold. In a later analysis, several top co-occurrence clusters were reported to appear linked to parvovirus B19, influenza, CMV and Epstein-Barr virus. In a later genetic analysis, fewer N-insertions in productive TCRs were reported among donors in an Asian-associated ancestry cluster than the roughly 700-donor mean. At a false discovery rate of 0.05, a later analysis linked around 15,000 TCR beta sequences to specific HLA alleles. According to a later analysis, most CMV-associated TCR beta chains appeared to be HLA-restricted, and the HLA associations seemed to be driven largely by CMV exposure. When HLA alleles, especially DR and DQ, strongly co-occurred, TCR associations were difficult to assign to individual alleles. In a later analysis, TCR association rates were found to vary across HLA loci, with the most associated TCRs seen for DRB1 alleles and the fewest for HLA-C alleles. Broadly in line with IMGT annotations, most TCR beta V segments showed up in productive rearrangements about 87% or about 30% of the time in an earlier analysis of around 600 of the donors. Most TCR sequences were seen in very few donors, while some public TCRs were found in many individuals. In vitro tests confirmed that a few of the cytomegalovirus-associated TCR beta chains recognize cytomegalovirus antigens. The authors suggested that the approach could potentially be extended to other disease states and immunological phenotypes. Because HLA typing was missing for some donors at each locus, association tests included only the typed subset. A further reported finding was that TCR beta sequences accurately predicted the HLA-A and HLA-B alleles for most subjects in the first cohort. Around 16 rarely observed V segments, including chromosome 9 orphons, were excluded from the earlier analysis of some 590 of the donors because counts were too low. Immune exposure information for the cohort was limited to CMV serostatus. The classifier was reported to diagnose cytomegalovirus status with high specificity and sensitivity in both the original and validation cohorts. An association between a missense DCLRE1C variant and V-gene and J-gene trimming of TCR beta chains was found in a later genetic analysis and replicated in an independent cohort. In a later analysis, HLA-associated TCR beta chains showed more clonal expansion and lower generation probabilities than non-associated chains that were equally common.

Sequenced input: PBMCs. This sequence originates from a man aged 30 to 45 in good health and CMV-seropositive.

The sequenced DNA: TGTGCCAGCAGCGTCGGGGGGGGGACCGCCGGGGAGCTGTTTTTT. Translated, it gives CASSVGGGTAGELFF. The V and J segments used are TRBV9 and TRBJ2-2, with 8 bases aligning to TRBD2. Per the germline V gene, SGDLS is the CDR1 and YYNGEE is the CDR2. Trimming accounts for 2 bases at V and 6 bases at J, while the number of junction bases matched to no gene is 6. There are 15 amino acids in the CDR3, from cysteine to phenylalanine inclusive. The DNA shown is the 45-base CDR3, in frame from base 1.